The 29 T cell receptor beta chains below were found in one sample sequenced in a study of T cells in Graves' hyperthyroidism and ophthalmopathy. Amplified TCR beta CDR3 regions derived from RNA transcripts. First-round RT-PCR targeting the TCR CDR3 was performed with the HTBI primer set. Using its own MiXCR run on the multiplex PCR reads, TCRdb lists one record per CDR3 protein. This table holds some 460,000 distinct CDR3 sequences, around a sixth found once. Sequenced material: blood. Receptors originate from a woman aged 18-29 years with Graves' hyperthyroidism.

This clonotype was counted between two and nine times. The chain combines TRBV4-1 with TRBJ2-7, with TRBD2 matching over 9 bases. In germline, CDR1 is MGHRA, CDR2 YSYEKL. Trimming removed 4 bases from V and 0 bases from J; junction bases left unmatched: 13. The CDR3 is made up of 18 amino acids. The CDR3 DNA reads TGCGCCAGCAGCCTCGGGGCTGTAGCGGGAGCCATCTCCTACGAGCAGTACTTC. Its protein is CASSLGAVAGAISYEQYF.

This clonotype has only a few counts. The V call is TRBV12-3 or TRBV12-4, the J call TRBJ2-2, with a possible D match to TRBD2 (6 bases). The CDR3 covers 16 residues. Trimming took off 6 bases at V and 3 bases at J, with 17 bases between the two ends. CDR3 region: CASSQLAVTYTGELFF. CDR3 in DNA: TGTGCCAGCAGCCAACTAGCAGTTACGTACACCGGGGAGCTGTTTTTT.

The CDR3 DNA reads as TGTGCCAGCAGTTACTCGATGCGGGTCCGCGAGCAGTACTTC. Translated: CASSYSMRVREQYF. The chain combines TRBV6-5 with TRBJ2-7; D perhaps matches TRBD2 (5 bases). Trimming took off 0 bases at V and 6 bases at J, with 12 bases between the two ends. Germline V gene data show CDR1 as MNHEY and CDR2 as SVGAGI. The CDR3 has 14 amino acids.

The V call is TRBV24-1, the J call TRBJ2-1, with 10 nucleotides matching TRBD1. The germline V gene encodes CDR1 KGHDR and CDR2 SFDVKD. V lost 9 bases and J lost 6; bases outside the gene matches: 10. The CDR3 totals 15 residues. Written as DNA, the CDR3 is TGTGCCACCGGATCCGGGACAGGGGATTTCAATGAGCAGTTCTTC. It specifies CATGSGTGDFNEQFF.

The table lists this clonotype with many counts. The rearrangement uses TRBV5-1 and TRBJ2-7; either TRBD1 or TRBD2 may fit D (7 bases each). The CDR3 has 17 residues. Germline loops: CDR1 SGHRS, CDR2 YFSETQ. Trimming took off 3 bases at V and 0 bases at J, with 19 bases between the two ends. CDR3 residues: CASSSGASGDSSYEQYF. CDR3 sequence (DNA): TGCGCCAGCAGCTCGGGCGCAAGCGGGGACAGCTCCTACGAGCAGTACTTC.

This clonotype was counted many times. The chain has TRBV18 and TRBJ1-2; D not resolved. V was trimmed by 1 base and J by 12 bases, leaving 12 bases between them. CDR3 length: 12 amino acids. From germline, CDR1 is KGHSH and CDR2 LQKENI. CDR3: CASSPQRASHTF. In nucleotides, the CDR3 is TGTGCCAGCTCACCACAACGGGCATCCCACACCTTC.

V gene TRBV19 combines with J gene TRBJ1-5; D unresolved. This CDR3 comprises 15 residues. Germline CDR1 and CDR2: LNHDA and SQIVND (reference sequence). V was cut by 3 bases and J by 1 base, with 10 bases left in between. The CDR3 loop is CASSMSGRSNQPQHF. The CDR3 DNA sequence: TGTGCCAGTAGTATGTCAGGCAGGAGCAATCAGCCCCAGCATTTT.

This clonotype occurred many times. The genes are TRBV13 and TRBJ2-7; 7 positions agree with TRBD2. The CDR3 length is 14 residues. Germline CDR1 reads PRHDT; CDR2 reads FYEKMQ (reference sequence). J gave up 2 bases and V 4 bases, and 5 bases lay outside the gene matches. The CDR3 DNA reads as TGTGCCAGCAGCTCAACTAGCGCGACCTACGAGCAGTACTTC. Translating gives CASSSTSATYEQYF.

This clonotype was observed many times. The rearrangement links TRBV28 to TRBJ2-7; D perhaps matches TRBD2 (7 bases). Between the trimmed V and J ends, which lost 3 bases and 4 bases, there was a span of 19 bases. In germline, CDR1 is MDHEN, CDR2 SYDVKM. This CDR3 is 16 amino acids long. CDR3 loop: CASSFMRGGGLYEQYF. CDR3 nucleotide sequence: TGTGCCAGCAGTTTTATGAGGGGGGGGGGGTTATACGAGCAGTACTTC. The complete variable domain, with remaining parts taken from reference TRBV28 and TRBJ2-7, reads DVKVTQSSRYLVKRTGEKVFLECVQDMDHENMFWYRQDPGLGLRLIYFSYDVKMKEKGDIPEGYSVSREKKERFSLILESASTNQTSMYLCASSFMRGGGLYEQYFGPGTRLTVT.

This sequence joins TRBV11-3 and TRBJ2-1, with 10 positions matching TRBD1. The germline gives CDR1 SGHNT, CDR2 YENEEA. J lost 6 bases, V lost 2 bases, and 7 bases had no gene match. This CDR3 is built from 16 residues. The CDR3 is CASSLRGTGDFNEQFF. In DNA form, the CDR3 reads TGTGCCAGCAGCTTACGCGGGACAGGGGATTTCAATGAGCAGTTCTTC.

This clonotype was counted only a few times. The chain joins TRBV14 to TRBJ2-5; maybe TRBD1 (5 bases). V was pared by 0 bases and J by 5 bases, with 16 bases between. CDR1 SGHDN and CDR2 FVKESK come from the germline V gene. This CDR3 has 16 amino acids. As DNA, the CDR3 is TGTGCCAGCAGCCAAGATCGAAGGGGTCTGTGGGAGACCCAGTACTTC. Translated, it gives CASSQDRRGLWETQYF.

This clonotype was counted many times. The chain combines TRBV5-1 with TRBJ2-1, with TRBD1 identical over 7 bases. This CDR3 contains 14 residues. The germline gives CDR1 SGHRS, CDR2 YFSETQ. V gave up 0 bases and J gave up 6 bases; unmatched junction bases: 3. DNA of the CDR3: TGCGCCAGCAGCTTGGGACAGGGCGGCAATGAGCAGTTCTTC. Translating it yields CASSLGQGGNEQFF.

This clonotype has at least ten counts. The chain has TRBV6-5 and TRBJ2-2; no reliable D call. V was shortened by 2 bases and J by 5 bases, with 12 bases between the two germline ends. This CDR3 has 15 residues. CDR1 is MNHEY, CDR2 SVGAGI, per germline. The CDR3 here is CASSYGQRYTGELFF. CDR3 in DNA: TGTGCCAGCAGTTACGGGCAGCGATATACCGGGGAGCTGTTTTTT.

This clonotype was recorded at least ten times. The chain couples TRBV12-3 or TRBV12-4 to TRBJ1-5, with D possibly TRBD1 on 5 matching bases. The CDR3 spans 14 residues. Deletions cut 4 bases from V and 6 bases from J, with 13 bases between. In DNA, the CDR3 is TGTGCCAGCAGTTCCGGGACTTACCCTCAGCCCCAGCATTTT. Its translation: CASSSGTYPQPQHF.

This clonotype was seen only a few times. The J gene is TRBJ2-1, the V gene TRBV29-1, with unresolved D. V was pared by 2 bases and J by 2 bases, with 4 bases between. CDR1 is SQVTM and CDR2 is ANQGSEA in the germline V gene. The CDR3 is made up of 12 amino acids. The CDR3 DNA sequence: TGCAGCGTTGAAATCGCCTACAATGAGCAGTTCTTC. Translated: CSVEIAYNEQFF.

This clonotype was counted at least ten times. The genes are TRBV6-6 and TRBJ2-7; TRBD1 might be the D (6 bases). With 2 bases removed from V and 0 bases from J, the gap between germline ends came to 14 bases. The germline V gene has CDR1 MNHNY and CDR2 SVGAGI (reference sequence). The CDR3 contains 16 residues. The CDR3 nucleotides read TGTGCCAGCAGTTACGGTGGTAGGGGGAGCTCCTACGAGCAGTACTTC. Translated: CASSYGGRGSSYEQYF.

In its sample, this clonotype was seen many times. The CDR3 protein is CSARVIAGGTDTQYF. DNA of the CDR3: TGCAGTGCTAGAGTAATCGCCGGGGGAACAGATACGCAGTATTTT. The chain carries TRBV20-1 and TRBJ2-3, with a possible D match to TRBD2 (6 bases). Germline assignment: CDR1 DFQATT and CDR2 SNEGSKA (reference sequence). CDR3 length: 15 residues. V lost 1 base, J lost 3 bases, and 14 bases lay in between.

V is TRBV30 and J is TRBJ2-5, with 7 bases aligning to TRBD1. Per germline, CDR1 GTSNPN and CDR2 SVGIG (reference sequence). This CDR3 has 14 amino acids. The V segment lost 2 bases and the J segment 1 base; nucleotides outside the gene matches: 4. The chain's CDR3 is CAWSLGTAQETQYF. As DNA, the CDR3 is TGTGCCTGGAGTCTCGGGACAGCCCAAGAGACCCAGTACTTC. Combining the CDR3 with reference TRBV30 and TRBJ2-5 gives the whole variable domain SQTIHQWPATLVQPVGSPLSLECTVEGTSNPNLYWYRQAAGRGLQLLFYSVGIGQISSEVPQNLSASRPQDRQFILSSKKLLLSDSGFYLCAWSLGTAQETQYFGPGTRLLVL.

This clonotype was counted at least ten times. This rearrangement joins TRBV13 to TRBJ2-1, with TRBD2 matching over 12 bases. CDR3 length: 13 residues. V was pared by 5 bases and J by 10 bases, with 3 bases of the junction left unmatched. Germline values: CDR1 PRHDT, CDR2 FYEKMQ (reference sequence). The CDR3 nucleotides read TGTGCCAGCAGCAGGGGACTAGCGGGCGAGCAGTTCTTC. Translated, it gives CASSRGLAGEQFF.

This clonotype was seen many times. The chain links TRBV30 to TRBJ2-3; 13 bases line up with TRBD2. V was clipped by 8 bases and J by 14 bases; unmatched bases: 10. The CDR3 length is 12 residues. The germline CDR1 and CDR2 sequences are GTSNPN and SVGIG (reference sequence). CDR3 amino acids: CAHGLAGVEPYF. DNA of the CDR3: TGTGCCCATGGACTAGCGGGAGTTGAACCGTATTTT.

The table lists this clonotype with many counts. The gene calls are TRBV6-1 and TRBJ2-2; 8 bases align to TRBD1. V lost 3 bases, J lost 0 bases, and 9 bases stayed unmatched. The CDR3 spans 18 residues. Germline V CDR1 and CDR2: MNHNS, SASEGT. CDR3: CASSDLRTGQTNTGELFF. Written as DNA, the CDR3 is TGTGCCAGCAGTGACCTGAGGACAGGGCAGACGAACACCGGGGAGCTGTTTTTT.

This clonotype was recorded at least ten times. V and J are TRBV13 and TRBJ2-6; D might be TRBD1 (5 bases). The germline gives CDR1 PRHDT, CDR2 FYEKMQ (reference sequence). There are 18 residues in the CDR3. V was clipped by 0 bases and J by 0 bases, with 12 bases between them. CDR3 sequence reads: CASSLGPGKSSGANVLTF. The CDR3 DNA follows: TGTGCCAGCAGCTTAGGCCCAGGGAAAAGCTCTGGGGCCAACGTCCTGACTTTC.

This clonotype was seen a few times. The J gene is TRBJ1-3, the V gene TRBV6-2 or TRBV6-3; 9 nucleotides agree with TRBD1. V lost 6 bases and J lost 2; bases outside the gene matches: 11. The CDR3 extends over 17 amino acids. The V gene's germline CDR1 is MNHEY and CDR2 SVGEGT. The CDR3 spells CASSAQDRGPTGNTIYF. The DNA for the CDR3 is TGTGCCAGCAGCGCCCAGGACAGGGGACCGACTGGAAACACCATATATTTT.

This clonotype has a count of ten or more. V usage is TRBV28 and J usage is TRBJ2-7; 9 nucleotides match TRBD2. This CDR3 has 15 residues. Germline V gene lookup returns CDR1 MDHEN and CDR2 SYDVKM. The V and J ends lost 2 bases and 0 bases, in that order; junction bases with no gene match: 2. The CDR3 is CASSLRGGASYEQYF. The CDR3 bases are TGTGCCAGCAGTTTACGCGGGGGGGCCTCCTACGAGCAGTACTTC.

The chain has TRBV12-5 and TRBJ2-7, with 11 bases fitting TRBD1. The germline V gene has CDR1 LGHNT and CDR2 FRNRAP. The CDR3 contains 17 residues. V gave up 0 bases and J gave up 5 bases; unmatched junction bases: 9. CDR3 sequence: CASGLVKGGQGADEQYF. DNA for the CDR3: TGTGCTAGTGGTTTGGTAAAGGGCGGACAGGGGGCCGACGAGCAGTACTTC. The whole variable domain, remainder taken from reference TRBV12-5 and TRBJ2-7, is DARVTQTPRHKVTEMGQEVTMRCQPILGHNTVFWYRQTMMQGLELLAYFRNRAPLDDSGMPKDRFSAEMPDATLATLKIQPSEPRDSAVYFCASGLVKGGQGADEQYFGPGTRLTVT.

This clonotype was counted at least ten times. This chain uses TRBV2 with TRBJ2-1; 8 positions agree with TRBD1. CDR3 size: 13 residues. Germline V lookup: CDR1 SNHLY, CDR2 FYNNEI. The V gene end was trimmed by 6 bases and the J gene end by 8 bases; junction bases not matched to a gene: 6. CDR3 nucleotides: TGTGCCAGCAGCAGGGGGCTTGGCGATGAGCAGTTCTTC. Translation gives CASSRGLGDEQFF.

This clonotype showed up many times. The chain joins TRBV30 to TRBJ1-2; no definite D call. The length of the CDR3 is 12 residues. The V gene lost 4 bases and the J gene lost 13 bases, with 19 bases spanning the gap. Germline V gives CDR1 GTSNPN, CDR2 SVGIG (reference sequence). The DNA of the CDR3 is TGTGCCTGGACCATGTCGCGAGGGTTCAGCACCTTC. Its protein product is CAWTMSRGFSTF.

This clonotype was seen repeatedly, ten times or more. The CDR3 protein is CASGGRRSKGYTF. The CDR3 DNA reads TGTGCTAGTGGTGGACGGCGGTCGAAGGGCTACACCTTC. This chain connects TRBV12-5 to TRBJ1-2; the D is unclear. The CDR3 is made up of 13 amino acids. Germline V CDR1 and CDR2: LGHNT, FRNRAP. Trimming took 5 bases from V and 8 from J, leaving 15 bases between them.

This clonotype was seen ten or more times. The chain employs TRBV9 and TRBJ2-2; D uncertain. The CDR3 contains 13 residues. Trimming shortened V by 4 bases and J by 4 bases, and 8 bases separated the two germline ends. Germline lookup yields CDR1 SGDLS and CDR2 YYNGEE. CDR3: CASSRDSTGELFF. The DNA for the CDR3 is TGTGCCAGCAGCAGAGACTCCACCGGGGAGCTGTTTTTT.